Presented here are 32 T cell receptor beta chains from one specimen sequenced in a study of shared clonotypes between healthy human individuals. Generated by immunoSEQ multiplex PCR, the TCRdb table keeps only in-frame clones and is missing some. The repertoire consists of around 2.1 million clones, with just over 90% occurring once and the leading ten covering under 2%. CD45RO-negative cells were positively selected for CCR7, leaving out terminally differentiated effector memory CD45RA+ cells. The source material was naive CD8+ T cells from PBMCs. The receptor set was obtained from a man in his late teens or twenties in good health. Some clones in this sample may be carry-over from other donors' samples.

The V and J genes are TRBV28 and TRBJ2-7, with TRBD2 identical over 10 bases. Germline-derived CDR1 and CDR2 are MDHEN and SYDVKM. The V segment lost 8 bases and the J segment 3 bases; nucleotides outside the gene matches: 10. The CDR3 is 15 residues long. CDR3 coding DNA: TGTGCCAGCGGACTTTGGACTAGCGGCCTCTACGAGCAGTACTTC. The encoded protein is CASGLWTSGLYEQYF.

The genes are TRBV19 and TRBJ2-7; the D is unclear. V was clipped by 2 bases and J by 3 bases, with 8 bases between them. The germline gives CDR1 LNHDA, CDR2 SQIVND (reference sequence). The CDR3 covers 13 residues. The CDR3 loop is CASSIFHHYEQYF. In DNA form, the CDR3 reads TGTGCCAGTAGTATATTTCACCACTACGAGCAGTACTTC.

This clone has just one count. The genes are TRBV7-6 and TRBJ2-5; TRBD1 might be the D (5 bases). The germline gives CDR1 SGHVS, CDR2 FNYEAQ. The germline V and J ends were trimmed by 4 bases and 2 bases, with 20 bases remaining between them. The CDR3 runs 17 residues. The CDR3 nucleotides read TGTGCCAGCAGCTCCGCGTCAGGGAACTATCAACAAGAGACCCAGTACTTC. It yields the protein CASSSASGNYQQETQYF.

The CDR3 bases are TGCGCCAGCAGCTGGGGGGGACACCTAGTGAACAATGAGCAGTTCTTC. Its protein is CASSWGGHLVNNEQFF. This sequence joins TRBV5-1 and TRBJ2-1, with D perhaps TRBD2 (7 bases). Trimming cost V 3 bases and J 5 bases, with 18 bases left between them. The length of the CDR3 is 16 residues. Germline V gives CDR1 SGHRS, CDR2 YFSETQ.

This sequence joins TRBV9 and TRBJ2-6; no definite D call. V was cut by 4 bases and J by 0 bases, with 14 bases left in between. The CDR3 is 17 residues long. Germline V gene lookup returns CDR1 SGDLS and CDR2 YYNGEE. In DNA form, the CDR3 reads TGTGCCAGCAGCCCCCGGACGAAGATCTCTGGGGCCAACGTCCTGACTTTC. Its protein product is CASSPRTKISGANVLTF.

The rearrangement joins TRBV28 to TRBJ2-3, with D tentatively TRBD1 or TRBD2 (5 bases each). The CDR3 is 15 amino acids. Germline CDR1 MDHEN, CDR2 SYDVKM. V lost 5 bases and J lost 2, with 14 bases in between. For the CDR3, the DNA is TGTGCCAGCAGTCCCTCGTCGGGGCTCACAGATACGCAGTATTTT. Translating gives CASSPSSGLTDTQYF.

The genes are TRBV9 and TRBJ2-5; D perhaps matches TRBD2 (6 bases). The CDR3 length is 14 residues. CDR1 SGDLS and CDR2 YYNGEE come from the germline V gene. With 5 bases removed from V and 4 bases from J, the gap between germline ends came to 15 bases. Here the CDR3 reads CASSSSGLGETQYF. For the CDR3, the DNA is TGTGCCAGCAGTTCCAGCGGGTTGGGAGAGACCCAGTACTTC.

The chain recombines TRBV27 with TRBJ2-7, with D perhaps TRBD1 (5 bases). The CDR3 length is 14 residues. Germline V gives CDR1 MNHEY, CDR2 SMNVEV (reference sequence). V lost 3 bases to trimming and J lost 6 bases, with 15 bases between them. CDR3 DNA sequence: TGTGCCAGCAGTTTTCAAGGGGCCCTAATCGAGCAGTACTTC. Amino acid sequence: CASSFQGALIEQYF.

The V gene is TRBV19, the J gene TRBJ1-5, with TRBD1 identical over 9 bases. Germline V gene sequence: CDR1 LNHDA, CDR2 SQIVND (reference sequence). The trim removed 2 bases at V and 1 base at J, leaving 3 bases unmatched. CDR3 length: 16 amino acids. The chain's CDR3 is CASSIWDRASNQPQHF. The CDR3 nucleotides are TGTGCCAGTAGTATATGGGACAGGGCCAGCAATCAGCCCCAGCATTTT.

In this sample, this clone turned up a few times. V is TRBV6-6 and J is TRBJ2-1; D ambiguous. The V end lost 0 bases, the J end lost 7 bases, and 4 bases lay between the germline ends. This CDR3 region has 12 residues. Germline V gene data show CDR1 as MNHNY and CDR2 as SVGAGI (reference sequence). CDR3 sequence (DNA): TGTGCCAGCAGTTACTCGTTGAATGAGCAGTTCTTC. Protein product: CASSYSLNEQFF.

Concerning this clone itself: The same CDR3 can be traced to other DNA sequences in this sample. This chain joins TRBV7-2 and TRBJ2-7; 7 positions match TRBD2. This CDR3 is built from 13 residues. Germline CDR1 reads SGHTA; CDR2 reads FQGNSA. J lost 2 bases, V lost 3 bases, and 1 base had no gene match. The CDR3 region is CASSFGGTYEQYF. The DNA of the CDR3 is TGTGCCAGCAGCTTCGGGGGGACCTACGAGCAGTACTTC.

The gene calls are TRBV21-1 and TRBJ1-1; the table's D call of TRBD1 was not tested on the DNA. TRBV21-1 is a pseudogene. The CDR3 has 20 amino acids. As DNA, the CDR3 is TGTGCCAGCAGCCCGTTGAAATGGACAGGGTCTGGACTTTTGGACACTGAAGCTTTCTTT. Translated, it gives CASSPLKWTGSGLLDTEAFF.

J is TRBJ1-2 and V is TRBV29-1; D gene ambiguous. CDR1 SQVTM and CDR2 ANQGSEA come from the germline V gene. CDR3 size: 14 residues. V lost 5 bases and J 4 bases, leaving 17 bases between the germline ends. CDR3 sequence: CSVYPGGPSYGYTF. CDR3 coding DNA: TGCAGCGTTTACCCTGGAGGTCCTAGCTATGGCTACACCTTC.

V is TRBV10-1 and J is TRBJ2-1; 7 bases map to TRBD1. The trim removed 8 bases at V and 10 bases at J, leaving 14 bases unmatched. Germline CDR1 WNHNN, CDR2 SYGVQD (reference sequence). The CDR3 is 14 residues long. The CDR3 region has the DNA TGCGCCAGCTCTCCGACAGGGCGCCTAGGAGAGCAGTTCTTC. Encoded protein: CASSPTGRLGEQFF.

V gene TRBV5-4 combines with J gene TRBJ2-5; 10 positions agree with TRBD2. This CDR3 spans 16 amino acids. Per germline, CDR1 SGHNT and CDR2 YYREEE (reference sequence). The J segment lost 0 bases and the V segment lost 5 bases, leaving 7 bases of the junction unmatched. The DNA of the CDR3 is TGTGCCAGCAGTATCAGAGCGGGAGGGTACCAAGAGACCCAGTACTTC. It encodes CASSIRAGGYQETQYF.

The CDR3 sequence is CASKKHGRNTGELFF. CDR3 nucleotides: TGTGCCAGTAAGAAACATGGGAGGAACACCGGGGAGCTGTTTTTT. The gene calls are TRBV28 and TRBJ2-2; the D gene is possibly TRBD2 (5 bases). Deletions cut 9 bases from V and 1 base from J, with 15 bases between. The CDR3 is made up of 15 amino acids. The germline CDR1 and CDR2 sequences are MDHEN and SYDVKM.

The chain links TRBV19 to TRBJ2-5; 9 positions agree with TRBD1. CDR1 LNHDA and CDR2 SQIVND come from the germline V gene (reference sequence). This CDR3 has 14 amino acids. Trimming cost V 4 bases and J 3 bases; bases outside gene matches: 3. CDR3 DNA: TGTGCCAGTAGTAATCGACAGGGGGAAGAGACCCAGTACTTC. Its translation: CASSNRQGEETQYF.

This rearrangement joins TRBV11-1 to TRBJ2-5; D is ambiguous. The V gene lost 0 bases and the J gene lost 12 bases, with 14 bases spanning the gap. Per the germline V gene, CDR1 is SGHAT and CDR2 is FQDESV (reference sequence). CDR3 length equals 13 residues. Written as DNA, the CDR3 is TGTGCCAGCAGCTTAGCTTTGGCGTCAGGAGAGTACTTC. This codes for CASSLALASGEYF.

V usage is TRBV2 and J usage is TRBJ2-3; tentatively, D is TRBD1 (5 bases). Germline CDR1 is SNHLY and CDR2 is FYNNEI. The CDR3 totals 16 residues. Trimming took 2 bases from V and 9 from J, leaving 21 bases between them. As DNA, the CDR3 is TGTGCCAGCAGTGAACCCAGGGCCTCAGTCATTGGCACGCAGTATTTT. As protein: CASSEPRASVIGTQYF.

This chain connects TRBV2 to TRBJ1-5, with D unclear. CDR3 length equals 15 residues. With 8 bases removed from V and 0 bases from J, the gap between germline ends came to 14 bases. CDR1 is SNHLY, CDR2 FYNNEI, per germline. The CDR3 loop is CASQNERFSNQPQHF. The CDR3 bases are TGTGCCAGCCAAAACGAACGGTTTAGCAATCAGCCCCAGCATTTT.

A note on this clone: In the same sample, other DNA sequences code for this CDR3. V and J are TRBV9 and TRBJ2-1; possible D gene TRBD1, 6 bases. Germline CDR1 reads SGDLS; CDR2 reads YYNGEE. The V gene lost 0 bases and the J gene lost 0 bases, with 10 bases spanning the gap. This CDR3 is 16 amino acids long. CDR3 loop: CASSVAGASSYNEQFF. For the CDR3, the DNA is TGTGCCAGCAGCGTAGCAGGGGCGAGCTCCTACAATGAGCAGTTCTTC.

For the CDR3, the DNA is TGCGCCAGCAGCCAAGAAGGACATTATGGAAACACCATATATTTT. This sequence encodes CASSQEGHYGNTIYF. This chain joins TRBV4-3 and TRBJ1-3; D perhaps matches TRBD1 (5 bases). Trimming pared 0 bases from V and 3 bases from J, leaving 9 bases between. This CDR3 is built from 15 residues. Germline CDR1 reads LGHNA; CDR2 reads YSLEER.

In this sample, this clone turned up once. Other DNA sequences in this sample translate to the same CDR3. The gene calls are TRBV9 and TRBJ2-7; D unresolved. Between the trimmed V and J ends, which lost 0 bases and 2 bases, there was a span of 9 bases. Looked up from germline, CDR1 is SGDLS and CDR2 is YYNGEE. The CDR3 totals 14 residues. The CDR3 DNA sequence: TGTGCCAGCAGCGTAGGTGGAGACCCCTACGAGCAGTACTTC. Translation gives CASSVGGDPYEQYF.

Worth noting for this clone: Other DNA sequences of this sample code for an identical CDR3. The chain uses TRBV27 and TRBJ2-7; TRBD2 matches at 9 bases. V was pared by 2 bases and J by 3 bases, with 2 bases of the junction left unmatched. CDR1 is MNHEY, CDR2 SMNVEV, per germline (reference sequence). CDR3 length: 14 amino acids. The CDR3 DNA reads as TGTGCCAGCAGTTTACTAGCGGGATTCTACGAGCAGTACTTC. This encodes CASSLLAGFYEQYF.

The chain has TRBV11-2 and TRBJ2-1; TRBD1 matches 9 bases. Germline assignment: CDR1 SGHAT and CDR2 FQNNGV. CDR3 length: 17 residues. The J segment lost 7 bases and the V segment lost 3 bases, leaving 13 bases of the junction unmatched. The CDR3 region has the DNA TGTGCCAGCAGCTTGGGGGAGGGGACAGGGTCTATGAATGAGCAGTTCTTC. Amino acid sequence: CASSLGEGTGSMNEQFF.

The chain recombines TRBV7-2 with TRBJ1-2; D is possibly TRBD1 (5 bases). Germline V gives CDR1 SGHTA, CDR2 FQGNSA. Trimming cost V 5 bases and J 1 base, with 11 bases left between them. The CDR3 covers 14 residues. Here the CDR3 reads CASSPRDGNYGYTF. In DNA form, the CDR3 reads TGTGCCAGCAGCCCGCGGGACGGTAACTATGGCTACACCTTC.

A single count supports this clone. The chain links TRBV11-2 to TRBJ1-1; a possible D gene is TRBD1 (6 bases). Trimming stripped 7 bases from V and 1 base from J, with 13 bases between. From germline, CDR1 is SGHAT and CDR2 FQNNGV. CDR3 length equals 14 residues. The CDR3 DNA sequence: TGTGCCAGCACCTACATGGGACAGAACACTGAAGCTTTCTTT. Its protein product is CASTYMGQNTEAFF.

The rearrangement links TRBV9 to TRBJ1-5; no definite D call. This CDR3 region has 13 residues. Germline assignment: CDR1 SGDLS and CDR2 YYNGEE. Trimming took 2 bases from V and 3 from J, leaving 6 bases between them. This chain's CDR3 is CASSVGYNQPQHF. Written as DNA, the CDR3 is TGTGCCAGCAGCGTGGGATACAATCAGCCCCAGCATTTT.

In its sample, this clone was seen once. V is TRBV11-2 and J is TRBJ1-1; a possible D gene is TRBD1 (6 bases). The germline V and J ends were trimmed by 5 bases and 5 bases, with 15 bases remaining between them. CDR3 length: 14 residues. Germline V gene lookup returns CDR1 SGHAT and CDR2 FQNNGV. DNA for the CDR3: TGTGCCAGCAGCCCCCGACAGGCGTTGACTGAAGCTTTCTTT. Its protein product is CASSPRQALTEAFF.

The V and J genes are TRBV27 and TRBJ1-2; no definite D call. This CDR3 region has 14 residues. Germline assignment: CDR1 MNHEY and CDR2 SMNVEV (reference sequence). V gave up 1 base and J gave up 2 bases, with 8 bases separating them. Written as DNA, the CDR3 is TGTGCCAGCAGTTTATGGCTCGGGAACTATGGCTACACCTTC. Translating it yields CASSLWLGNYGYTF.

This chain connects TRBV28 to TRBJ1-5; 8 bases map to TRBD1. V dropped 4 bases and J dropped 7; count of bases not matched to a gene: 12. Germline assignment: CDR1 MDHEN and CDR2 SYDVKM. The CDR3 extends over 16 amino acids. In DNA form, the CDR3 reads TGTGCCAGCAGTTCCCGGGTAGACAGGGGAGAGCAGCCCCAGCATTTT. The encoded protein is CASSSRVDRGEQPQHF.

The chain links TRBV27 to TRBJ2-7; 9 bases agree with TRBD2. Germline V gene lookup returns CDR1 MNHEY and CDR2 SMNVEV (reference sequence). The CDR3 has 14 residues. V gave up 5 bases and J gave up 2 bases; unmatched junction bases: 4. CDR3 coding DNA: TGTGCCAGCAGTAGCGGGAGGACAACCTACGAGCAGTACTTC. Translated: CASSSGRTTYEQYF.